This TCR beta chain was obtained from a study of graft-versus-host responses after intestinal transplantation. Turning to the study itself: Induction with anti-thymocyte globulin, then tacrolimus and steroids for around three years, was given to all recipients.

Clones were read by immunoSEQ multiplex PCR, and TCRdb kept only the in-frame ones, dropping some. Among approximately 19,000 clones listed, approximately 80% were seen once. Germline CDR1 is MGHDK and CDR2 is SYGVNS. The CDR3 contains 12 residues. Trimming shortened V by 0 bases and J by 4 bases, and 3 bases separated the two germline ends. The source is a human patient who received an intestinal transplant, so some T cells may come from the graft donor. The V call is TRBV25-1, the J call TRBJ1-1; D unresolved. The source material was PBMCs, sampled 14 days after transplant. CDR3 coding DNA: TGTGCCAGCAGTGAATATGGCACTGAAGCTTTCTTT. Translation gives CASSEYGTEAFF.